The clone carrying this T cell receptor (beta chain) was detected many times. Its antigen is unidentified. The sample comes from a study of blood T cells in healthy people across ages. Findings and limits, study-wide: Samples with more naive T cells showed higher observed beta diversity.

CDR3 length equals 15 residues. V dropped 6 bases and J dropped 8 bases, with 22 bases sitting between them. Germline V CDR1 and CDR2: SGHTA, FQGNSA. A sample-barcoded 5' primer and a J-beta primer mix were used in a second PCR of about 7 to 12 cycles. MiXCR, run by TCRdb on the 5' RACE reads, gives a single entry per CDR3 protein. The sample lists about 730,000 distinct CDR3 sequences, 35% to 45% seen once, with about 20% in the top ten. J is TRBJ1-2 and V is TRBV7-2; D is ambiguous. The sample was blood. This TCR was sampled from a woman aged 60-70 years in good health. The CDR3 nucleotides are TGTGCCAGCAGTGGACGTACCATCGCACCGGGGGGCTACACCTTC. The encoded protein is CASSGRTIAPGGYTF.